The rows below give T cell receptor beta chains drawn from one sample of a study of shared T cell receptors in the human thymus. Repertoires were generated with immunoSEQ multiplex PCR, while TCRdb's copy carries only in-frame clones and drops some. The sample lists fewer than 700,000 clones; around nine tenths were seen once. The same data also contributed to another study, on human thymus T cells.

What was sequenced was thymocytes. These receptors originate from a boy younger than two with a congenital heart defect. Each CDR3 is given with its conserved first and last residue. The D gene is left open where the match is weak. Size is omitted from some rows. Given values are once, few, many or a class for expanded clones.

j_call: TRBJ2-1; clone_size: .; d_call: TRBD2; v_call: TRBV27; cdr3_aa: CASSLAWLAGGNSYNEQFF; cdr3_nt: TGTGCCAGCAGTTTAGCATGGCTAGCGGGAGGTAACTCCTACAATGAGCAGTTCTTC
j_call: TRBJ2-6; clone_size: .; d_call: .; v_call: TRBV5-1; cdr3_aa: CASSGDRLSSGANVLTF; cdr3_nt: TGCGCCAGCAGCGGAGACAGGCTTTCCTCTGGGGCCAACGTCCTGACTTTC
j_call: TRBJ1-5; clone_size: .; d_call: TRBD1; v_call: TRBV19; cdr3_aa: CASSPGQGHSNQPQHF; cdr3_nt: TGTGCCAGTAGCCCCGGACAGGGGCATAGCAATCAGCCCCAGCATTTT
j_call: TRBJ2-7; clone_size: .; d_call: TRBD2; v_call: TRBV7-8; cdr3_aa: CASSLGLAAYEQYF; cdr3_nt: TGTGCCAGCAGCCTGGGACTAGCCGCCTACGAGCAGTACTTC
j_call: TRBJ2-1; clone_size: .; d_call: TRBD2; v_call: TRBV7-7; cdr3_aa: CASSLDSGRFNEQFF; cdr3_nt: TGTGCTAGCAGCTTGGATAGCGGGAGATTCAATGAGCAGTTCTTC
j_call: TRBJ2-1; clone_size: .; d_call: TRBD1; v_call: TRBV30; cdr3_aa: CAWRSGGAYNEQFF; cdr3_nt: TGTGCCTGGAGGTCAGGGGGCGCCTACAATGAGCAGTTCTTC
j_call: TRBJ2-1; clone_size: .; d_call: TRBD2; v_call: TRBV27; cdr3_aa: CASSPSGRFYNEQFF; cdr3_nt: TGTGCCAGCAGCCCGAGCGGGAGGTTTTACAATGAGCAGTTCTTC
j_call: TRBJ2-7; clone_size: .; d_call: .; v_call: TRBV6-5; cdr3_aa: CASKGKAGRYEQYF; cdr3_nt: TGTGCCAGCAAAGGTAAAGCGGGCCGCTACGAGCAGTACTTC
j_call: TRBJ2-1; clone_size: few; d_call: TRBD2; v_call: TRBV7-9; cdr3_aa: CASSFTPAGGLGSNEQFF; cdr3_nt: TGTGCCAGCAGCTTTACGCCAGCGGGAGGGCTTGGCTCGAATGAGCAGTTCTTC
j_call: TRBJ2-7; clone_size: once; d_call: .; v_call: TRBV5-1; cdr3_aa: CASAPEPRQASYEQYF; cdr3_nt: TGCGCCAGCGCCCCCGAACCGAGACAGGCCTCCTACGAGCAGTACTTC
j_call: TRBJ1-6; clone_size: .; d_call: .; v_call: TRBV7-9; cdr3_aa: CASSFWQGRNSPLHF; cdr3_nt: TGTGCCAGCAGCTTTTGGCAGGGCCGTAATTCACCCCTCCACTTT
j_call: TRBJ1-4; clone_size: .; d_call: TRBD1; v_call: TRBV15; cdr3_aa: CATSPGTGHNEKLFF; cdr3_nt: TGTGCCACCAGTCCTGGGACAGGCCATAATGAAAAACTGTTTTTT
j_call: TRBJ1-4; clone_size: .; d_call: .; v_call: TRBV14; cdr3_aa: CASSQGDRRDEKLFF; cdr3_nt: TGTGCCAGCAGCCAAGGGGACCGGAGGGACGAAAAACTGTTTTTT
j_call: TRBJ1-1; clone_size: .; d_call: TRBD1; v_call: TRBV5-4; cdr3_aa: CASSLDPRTGGGTEAFF; cdr3_nt: TGTGCCAGCAGCCTAGATCCGAGGACAGGGGGCGGCACTGAAGCTTTCTTT
j_call: TRBJ2-3; clone_size: .; d_call: TRBD2; v_call: TRBV27; cdr3_aa: CASSPHSSGRGDTQYF; cdr3_nt: TGTGCCAGCAGTCCGCACTCTAGCGGGAGAGGAGATACGCAGTATTTT
j_call: TRBJ2-7; clone_size: .; d_call: TRBD1; v_call: TRBV11-2; cdr3_aa: CASSDRGHEQYF; cdr3_nt: TGTGCCAGCAGCGACAGGGGTCACGAGCAGTACTTC
j_call: TRBJ2-7; clone_size: .; d_call: .; v_call: TRBV6-5; cdr3_aa: CASSGTGTLPVEQYF; cdr3_nt: TGTGCCAGCAGCGGCACCGGGACACTTCCCGTCGAGCAGTACTTC
j_call: TRBJ2-2; clone_size: .; d_call: TRBD2; v_call: TRBV11-3; cdr3_aa: CASSSPTSGRFIGELFF; cdr3_nt: TGTGCCAGCAGCTCACCCACTAGCGGGAGATTCATTGGGGAGCTGTTTTTT
j_call: TRBJ2-3; clone_size: .; d_call: .; v_call: TRBV5-1; cdr3_aa: CASSFGSVSTDTQYF; cdr3_nt: TGCGCCAGCAGCTTCGGTAGCGTCAGCACAGATACGCAGTATTTT
j_call: TRBJ2-1; clone_size: .; d_call: TRBD2; v_call: TRBV10-1; cdr3_aa: CASSEREGLNEQFF; cdr3_nt: TGCGCCAGCAGTGAGCGGGAGGGCCTCAATGAGCAGTTCTTC
j_call: TRBJ1-2; clone_size: .; d_call: TRBD1; v_call: TRBV19; cdr3_aa: CASSIRTGGTWNYGYTF; cdr3_nt: TGTGCCAGTAGTATAAGGACAGGTGGGACTTGGAACTATGGCTACACCTTC
j_call: TRBJ2-5; clone_size: .; d_call: .; v_call: TRBV9; cdr3_aa: CASSVAKFEETQYF; cdr3_nt: TGTGCCAGCAGCGTAGCTAAGTTCGAGGAGACCCAGTACTTC
j_call: TRBJ2-1; clone_size: .; d_call: TRBD2; v_call: TRBV27; cdr3_aa: CASTSLAEYNEQFF; cdr3_nt: TGTGCCAGCACCTCACTAGCGGAGTACAATGAGCAGTTCTTC
j_call: TRBJ2-3; clone_size: .; d_call: .; v_call: TRBV30; cdr3_aa: CAWSITGQIAGTDTQYF; cdr3_nt: TGTGCCTGGAGTATAACCGGACAGATCGCCGGCACAGATACGCAGTATTTT
j_call: TRBJ2-7; clone_size: .; d_call: TRBD2; v_call: TRBV7-9; cdr3_aa: CASSLEGLAGEQYF; cdr3_nt: TGTGCCAGCAGCTTAGAAGGACTAGCGGGTGAGCAGTACTTC
j_call: TRBJ2-7; clone_size: once; d_call: TRBD2; v_call: TRBV2; cdr3_aa: CASRERLAGTPYEQYF; cdr3_nt: TGTGCCAGCAGGGAACGTCTAGCGGGGACTCCATACGAGCAGTACTTC
j_call: TRBJ1-1; clone_size: .; d_call: .; v_call: TRBV5-1; cdr3_aa: CASSLVGRANTEAFF; cdr3_nt: TGCGCCAGCAGCTTGGTCGGCAGGGCGAACACTGAAGCTTTCTTT
j_call: TRBJ2-7; clone_size: .; d_call: .; v_call: TRBV20-1; cdr3_aa: CSASKYEQYF; cdr3_nt: TGCAGTGCTAGCAAATACGAGCAGTACTTC
j_call: TRBJ2-7; clone_size: .; d_call: .; v_call: TRBV2; cdr3_aa: CASSPPLRSEQYF; cdr3_nt: TGTGCCAGCAGTCCCCCGCTACGAAGCGAGCAGTACTTC
j_call: TRBJ1-4; clone_size: .; d_call: .; v_call: TRBV5-4; cdr3_aa: CASSLKSTATNEKLFF; cdr3_nt: TGTGCCAGCAGCTTAAAATCGACAGCAACTAATGAAAAACTGTTTTTT
j_call: TRBJ2-3; clone_size: .; d_call: TRBD2; v_call: TRBV2; cdr3_aa: CASSRGLAGTDTQYF; cdr3_nt: TGTGCCAGCAGTAGGGGACTAGCGGGAACAGATACGCAGTATTTT
j_call: TRBJ1-5; clone_size: .; d_call: .; v_call: TRBV6-5; cdr3_aa: CASRQSGNNQPQHF; cdr3_nt: TGTGCCAGCAGGCAATCGGGAAACAATCAGCCCCAGCATTTT
j_call: TRBJ2-7; clone_size: once; d_call: TRBD2; v_call: TRBV5-4; cdr3_aa: CASSSGLAGVHEQYF; cdr3_nt: TGTGCCAGCAGCTCGGGACTAGCGGGAGTCCACGAGCAGTACTTC
j_call: TRBJ2-5; clone_size: .; d_call: TRBD2; v_call: TRBV7-9; cdr3_aa: CASSLRLGSASGWETQYF; cdr3_nt: TGTGCCAGCAGCTTAAGGTTGGGCTCCGCTAGCGGGTGGGAGACCCAGTACTTC
j_call: TRBJ2-6; clone_size: .; d_call: .; v_call: TRBV27; cdr3_aa: CASSLGAGANVLTF; cdr3_nt: TGTGCCAGCAGTTTAGGGGCCGGGGCCAACGTCCTGACTTTC
j_call: TRBJ2-2; clone_size: .; d_call: TRBD2; v_call: TRBV5-6; cdr3_aa: CASGQRENGGELFF; cdr3_nt: TGTGCCAGCGGGCAGCGGGAGAACGGCGGGGAGCTGTTTTTT
j_call: TRBJ1-2; clone_size: .; d_call: .; v_call: TRBV6-5; cdr3_aa: CASSFQVQGFEGYTF; cdr3_nt: TGTGCCAGCAGTTTCCAAGTCCAGGGCTTTGAGGGCTACACCTTC
j_call: TRBJ2-3; clone_size: .; d_call: TRBD2; v_call: TRBV4-3; cdr3_aa: CASSQDSVGLAGGTDTQYF; cdr3_nt: TGCGCCAGCAGCCAAGATTCCGTGGGACTAGCGGGAGGAACAGATACGCAGTATTTT
j_call: TRBJ2-1; clone_size: .; d_call: TRBD2; v_call: TRBV29-1; cdr3_aa: CSVTRTSLNEQFF; cdr3_nt: TGCAGCGTTACACGGACTAGTCTCAATGAGCAGTTCTTC
j_call: TRBJ2-7; clone_size: .; d_call: TRBD2; v_call: TRBV9; cdr3_aa: CASSPGGLKCYEQYF; cdr3_nt: TGTGCCAGCAGCCCGGGAGGACTAAAATGCTACGAGCAGTACTTC
j_call: TRBJ2-1; clone_size: .; d_call: .; v_call: TRBV2; cdr3_aa: CASSVIADYNEQFF; cdr3_nt: TGTGCCAGCAGTGTGATAGCGGACTACAATGAGCAGTTCTTC
j_call: TRBJ2-5; clone_size: .; d_call: TRBD1; v_call: TRBV25-1; cdr3_aa: CASSGRDRVRETQYF; cdr3_nt: TGTGCCAGCAGTGGCCGGGACAGGGTAAGGGAGACCCAGTACTTC
j_call: TRBJ2-2; clone_size: few; d_call: .; v_call: TRBV12-5; cdr3_aa: CASGLRRATDTGELFF; cdr3_nt: TGTGCTAGTGGTTTGAGAAGGGCGACAGACACCGGGGAGCTGTTTTTT
j_call: TRBJ1-5; clone_size: .; d_call: .; v_call: TRBV30; cdr3_aa: CAWSSEPSWPQHF; cdr3_nt: TGTGCCTGGAGTTCTGAGCCGTCATGGCCCCAGCATTTT
j_call: TRBJ1-1; clone_size: once; d_call: .; v_call: TRBV7-9; cdr3_aa: CASSLIRGTEAFF; cdr3_nt: TGTGCCAGCAGCTTAATCAGGGGCACTGAAGCTTTCTTT
j_call: TRBJ1-2; clone_size: .; d_call: TRBD1; v_call: TRBV18; cdr3_aa: CASSPQDRGIGYTF; cdr3_nt: TGTGCCAGCTCACCACAGGACAGGGGGATTGGCTACACCTTC
j_call: TRBJ2-2; clone_size: once; d_call: TRBD2; v_call: TRBV27; cdr3_aa: CASSSLAGSNTGELFF; cdr3_nt: TGTGCCAGCAGTTCTTTAGCGGGATCGAACACCGGGGAGCTGTTTTTT
j_call: TRBJ1-2; clone_size: few; d_call: .; v_call: TRBV15; cdr3_aa: CATSMHQGTVYGYTF; cdr3_nt: TGTGCCACCAGCATGCATCAGGGAACTGTCTATGGCTACACCTTC
j_call: TRBJ2-1; clone_size: .; d_call: TRBD1; v_call: TRBV2; cdr3_aa: CASRPDRGYNEQFF; cdr3_nt: TGTGCCAGCAGGCCCGACAGGGGGTACAATGAGCAGTTCTTC
j_call: TRBJ2-5; clone_size: .; d_call: .; v_call: TRBV7-9; cdr3_aa: CASSPPSGYQETQYF; cdr3_nt: TGTGCCAGCAGCCCCCCATCGGGTTACCAAGAGACCCAGTACTTC
j_call: TRBJ2-3; clone_size: once; d_call: TRBD1; v_call: TRBV7-2; cdr3_aa: CASSSPDRGQIDTQYF; cdr3_nt: TGTGCCAGCAGCTCACCGGACAGGGGACAGATAGATACGCAGTATTTT
j_call: TRBJ1-2; clone_size: .; d_call: TRBD1; v_call: TRBV30; cdr3_aa: CAWSVRDRYGYTF; cdr3_nt: TGTGCCTGGAGTGTACGGGACAGATACGGCTACACCTTC